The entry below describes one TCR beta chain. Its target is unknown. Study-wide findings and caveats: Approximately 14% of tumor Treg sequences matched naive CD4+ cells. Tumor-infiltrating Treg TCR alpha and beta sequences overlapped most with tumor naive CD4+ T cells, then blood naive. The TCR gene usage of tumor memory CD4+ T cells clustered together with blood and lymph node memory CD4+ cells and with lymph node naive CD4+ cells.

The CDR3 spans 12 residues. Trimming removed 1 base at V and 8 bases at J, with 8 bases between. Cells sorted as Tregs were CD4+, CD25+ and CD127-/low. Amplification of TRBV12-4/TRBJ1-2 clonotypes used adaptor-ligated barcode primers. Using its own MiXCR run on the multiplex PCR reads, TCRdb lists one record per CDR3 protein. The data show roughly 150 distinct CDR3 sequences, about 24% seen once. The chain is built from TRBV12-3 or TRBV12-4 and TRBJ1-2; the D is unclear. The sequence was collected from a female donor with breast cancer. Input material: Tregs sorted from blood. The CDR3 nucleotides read TGTGCCAGCAGTTTAGAAGGACTGGGCTACACCTTC. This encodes CASSLEGLGYTF.